The 22 T cell receptor beta chains below come from one sample, sequenced in a study of T cell repertoires in cytomegalovirus infection. MiXCR, applied by TCRdb to the reads, yields one record per CDR3 protein. The sample holds some 680,000 distinct CDR3 sequences, approximately 34% seen once. Material for sequencing was PBMCs. These receptors were obtained from a human donor in good health (CMV status not recorded). Some clones in this sample may be carry-over from other donors' samples.

This clonotype has only a few counts. The chain employs TRBV19 and TRBJ1-5, with unresolved D. CDR1 LNHDA and CDR2 SQIVND come from the germline V gene (reference sequence). V lost 7 bases and J lost 4, with 14 bases in between. The CDR3 length is 14 residues. Here the CDR3 reads CASTPYGVNQPQHF. Here the CDR3 DNA reads TGTGCCAGTACCCCCTATGGAGTTAATCAGCCCCAGCATTTT.

This clonotype appeared a few times. J is TRBJ1-1 and V is TRBV25-1; no clear D gene. This CDR3 contains 13 residues. Germline V gives CDR1 MGHDK, CDR2 SYGVNS. Trimming shortened V by 8 bases and J by 4 bases, and 14 bases separated the two germline ends. CDR3: CASQGAYGTEAFF. DNA of the CDR3: TGTGCCAGCCAAGGAGCTTACGGCACTGAAGCTTTCTTT. The full variable domain, rest sourced from reference TRBV25-1 and TRBJ1-1, is EADIYQTPRYLVIGTGKKITLECSQTMGHDKMYWYQQDPGMELHLIHYSYGVNSTEKGDLSSESTVSRIRTEHFPLTLESARPSHTSQYLCASQGAYGTEAFFGQGTRLTVV.

Worth noting for this clonotype: One end of the junction fails to match germline, which may point to a read error. The rearrangement links TRBV14 to TRBJ2-1; 9 bases match TRBD2. The CDR3 contains 16 residues. Germline V gene sequence: CDR1 SGHDN, CDR2 FVKESK. The CDR3 loop reads CASSQRREGFINEQLF. In nucleotides, the CDR3 is TGTGCCAGCAGCCAAAGGCGGGAGGGGTTTATAAATGAGCAGTTATTC.

The genes are TRBV5-5 and TRBJ1-2, with unresolved D. V was trimmed by 0 bases and J by 4 bases, leaving 16 bases between them. Germline V lookup: CDR1 SGHKS, CDR2 YYEKEE (reference sequence). This CDR3 is built from 16 residues. The DNA for the CDR3 is TGTGCCAGCAGCTTGGATCCCGGGCGGGGTCTCTATGGCTACACCTTC. This encodes CASSLDPGRGLYGYTF.

This rearrangement joins TRBV19 to TRBJ2-1, with D perhaps TRBD2 (5 bases). The CDR3 covers 14 residues. Germline V lookup: CDR1 LNHDA, CDR2 SQIVND (reference sequence). Trimming stripped 3 bases from V and 6 bases from J, with 12 bases between. The CDR3 sequence is CASSISTAGNEQFF. CDR3 coding DNA: TGTGCCAGTAGTATTTCTACGGCGGGCAATGAGCAGTTCTTC. The complete variable domain, with remaining parts taken from reference TRBV19 and TRBJ2-1, reads DGGITQSPKYLFRKEGQNVTLSCEQNLNHDAMYWYRQDPGQGLRLIYYSQIVNDFQKGDIAEGYSVSREKKESFPLTVTSAQKNPTAFYLCASSISTAGNEQFFGPGTRLTVL.

This clonotype was observed a few times. The chain combines TRBV28 with TRBJ1-2; D ambiguous. Germline loops: CDR1 MDHEN, CDR2 SYDVKM. V was clipped by 5 bases and J by 2 bases, with 15 bases between them. This CDR3 comprises 15 residues. The CDR3 nucleotides are TGTGCCAGCAGTGGGCCCCGGGCGGGGAACTATGGCTACACCTTC. It codes for CASSGPRAGNYGYTF.

V is TRBV12-3 or TRBV12-4 and J is TRBJ1-4; unclear D gene. This CDR3 region has 14 residues. V was shortened by 6 bases and J by 1 base, with 9 bases between the two germline ends. The CDR3 DNA is TGTGCCAGCAGCTGGGGATTAACTAATGAAAAACTGTTTTTT. This gives the protein CASSWGLTNEKLFF.

Only one count was recorded for this clonotype. The chain recombines TRBV18 with TRBJ1-5; possible D gene TRBD1, 6 bases. The CDR3 spans 16 residues. Germline-derived CDR1 and CDR2 are KGHSH and LQKENI. Trimming left V 3 bases short and J 5 bases short, with 17 bases between. The CDR3 DNA sequence: TGTGCCAGCTCACCCGTCGGGGGGGCTCTTTATCAGCCCCAGCATTTT. This gives the protein CASSPVGGALYQPQHF.

This clonotype occurred a few times. The chain combines TRBV20-1 with TRBJ1-5; a weak D match, TRBD1 (5 bases). The V end was cut by 6 bases, the J end by 7 bases, with 25 bases between. CDR1 is DFQATT, CDR2 SNEGSKA, per germline (reference sequence). CDR3 length equals 16 residues. The CDR3 DNA reads TGCAGTGCGAGGGACCGACGTGGGGCGATTGACCAGCCCCAGCATTTT. It yields the protein CSARDRRGAIDQPQHF.

The count of this clonotype is one. This rearrangement joins TRBV18 to TRBJ1-2, with D unclear. The V gene lost 1 base and the J gene lost 0 bases, with 9 bases spanning the gap. From germline, CDR1 is KGHSH and CDR2 LQKENI. This CDR3 comprises 15 residues. CDR3 in DNA: TGTGCCAGCTCACCACAGGGCAGAGCTAACTATGGCTACACCTTC. Protein sequence: CASSPQGRANYGYTF.

This rearrangement joins TRBV20-1 to TRBJ1-1, with TRBD1 identical over 8 bases. Germline trimming cut 3 bases from V and 1 base from J; bases unmatched to any gene: 7. The CDR3 is 15 residues long. Germline V lookup: CDR1 DFQATT, CDR2 SNEGSKA (reference sequence). CDR3 bases: TGCAGTGCTAGCCCCCCGGACAGGGCGAACACTGAAGCTTTCTTT. This translates into CSASPPDRANTEAFF.

This chain uses TRBV20-1 with TRBJ1-4, with 9 bases fitting TRBD1. Germline trimming cut 5 bases from V and 11 bases from J; bases unmatched to any gene: 9. Germline loops: CDR1 DFQATT, CDR2 SNEGSKA (reference sequence). This CDR3 contains 13 residues. This chain's CDR3 is CSAEDRGSLKLFF. The CDR3 DNA reads as TGCAGTGCTGAGGACAGGGGAAGCTTGAAACTGTTTTTT.

The gene calls are TRBV12-3 or TRBV12-4 and TRBJ2-5; D not resolved. The CDR3 is 17 residues long. Between the trimmed V and J ends, which lost 3 bases and 1 base, there was a span of 18 bases. CDR3 coding DNA: TGTGCCAGCAGTTTTTATTCTCTGGATTTTCGCCAAGAGACCCAGTACTTC. This sequence encodes CASSFYSLDFRQETQYF.

This clonotype has more than one count but fewer than ten. CDR3 protein: CASTNPGGGYTF. DNA for the CDR3: TGTGCCAGCACGAACCCAGGGGGTGGCTACACCTTC. The genes are TRBV6-1 and TRBJ1-2, with 7 nucleotides matching TRBD1. J lost 7 bases, V lost 7 bases, and 6 bases had no gene match. Germline CDR1 is MNHNS and CDR2 is SASEGT. This CDR3 has 12 residues.

This clonotype was seen a handful of times. This chain joins TRBV27 and TRBJ2-3; D is possibly TRBD1 (5 bases). Trimming left V 3 bases short and J 5 bases short, with 12 bases between. The germline V gene has CDR1 MNHEY and CDR2 SMNVEV (reference sequence). This CDR3 contains 14 residues. CDR3: CASSFAGYRDTQYF. Here the CDR3 DNA reads TGTGCCAGCAGTTTCGCAGGGTATAGAGATACGCAGTATTTT.

This clonotype was found once. Since a much larger clone is just one base distant, this may be a read error. The rearrangement uses TRBV6-5 and TRBJ2-7, with D unclear. Germline CDR1 and CDR2: MNHEY and SVGAGI. The CDR3 has 11 residues. Between the trimmed V and J ends, which lost 2 bases and 6 bases, there was a span of 5 bases. In DNA form, the CDR3 reads TGTGCCAGCAGTTACCGGTGCGAGCAGTACTTC. Translation gives CASSYRCEQYF.

The chain has TRBV4-1 and TRBJ1-1; a possible D gene is TRBD1 (5 bases). Trimming took off 2 bases at V and 4 bases at J, with 14 bases between the two ends. Germline V lookup: CDR1 MGHRA, CDR2 YSYEKL. The CDR3 sequence is 15 residues long. Here the CDR3 DNA reads TGCGCCAGCAGCCAAAAGAGGGGCTTGCGCACTGAAGCTTTCTTT. The encoded protein is CASSQKRGLRTEAFF.

Remarks on this clonotype: At one end the junction does not follow the germline gene, possibly because of a read error. This rearrangement joins TRBV12-3 or TRBV12-4 to TRBJ2-7; D remains unclear. The CDR3 consists of 14 residues. This chain's CDR3 is CASGLKGIPDEQYF. CDR3 nucleotides: TGTGCCAGCGGTTTAAAGGGAATCCCTGACGAGCAGTACTTC.

The V and J genes are TRBV6-1 and TRBJ1-1, with D possibly being TRBD1 (5 bases). Germline CDR1 is MNHNS and CDR2 is SASEGT. The CDR3 loop spans 15 amino acids. V lost 10 bases and J lost 3, with 21 bases in between. In DNA, the CDR3 is TGTGCCAACGAGGGACTCCTCGGCCCTGACACTGAAGCTTTCTTT. Protein: CANEGLLGPDTEAFF.

V and J are TRBV5-6 and TRBJ2-3, with unresolved D. CDR3 length: 16 residues. Germline loops: CDR1 SGHDT, CDR2 YYEEEE. Trimming took off 0 bases at V and 0 bases at J, with 11 bases between the two ends. CDR3 nucleotide sequence: TGTGCCAGCAGCTTGGTGTGGCGACGTAGCACAGATACGCAGTATTTT. This sequence encodes CASSLVWRRSTDTQYF.

V and J are TRBV18 and TRBJ2-2, with 13 bases aligning to TRBD2. This CDR3 is 18 amino acids long. The ends lost 5 bases at V and 4 bases at J; junction bases unmatched: 10. Looked up from germline, CDR1 is KGHSH and CDR2 is LQKENI. CDR3 protein: CASSYGTSGIRRTGELFF. The CDR3 coding sequence is TGTGCCAGCTCATACGGGACTAGCGGGATCCGCCGCACCGGGGAGCTGTTTTTT.

This clonotype was detected only a few times. V is TRBV15 and J is TRBJ1-2; D ambiguous. The V and J ends lost 0 bases and 8 bases respectively, with 16 bases between them. The CDR3 is made up of 15 amino acids. Germline CDR1 is LNHNV and CDR2 is YYDKDF (reference sequence). The CDR3 reads CATSREVGGGGGYTF. DNA for the CDR3: TGTGCCACCAGCAGAGAGGTGGGTGGAGGTGGCGGCTACACCTTC.